The 9 T cell receptor beta chains in this list originate from one sample, sequenced in a study of molecular identifiers for immune sequencing clone quantification. TCRdb used MiXCR to reprocess the PCR reads, holding one entry per CDR3 protein. The sample holds about 640,000 distinct CDR3 sequences; nearly 20% are singletons and the top ten take about 0.9%. Sequenced: naive CD8+ T cells from blood, with Jurkat cell RNA spiked in. Sample subset: FACS-sorted CD8+CD4-CCR7+CD45RA+ naive T cells. These receptors came from a human donor in good health. Some libraries in this study had Jurkat cell RNA spiked in.

This clonotype was seen repeatedly, ten times or more. V and J are TRBV7-8 and TRBJ2-1; D unresolved. V was trimmed by 2 bases and J by 6 bases, leaving 20 bases between them. Germline V lookup: CDR1 SGHVS, CDR2 FQNEAQ. This CDR3 is built from 17 residues. CDR3 sequence reads: CASSLLGDLRSSNEQFF. CDR3 nucleotides: TGTGCCAGCAGCTTATTGGGTGATCTAAGAAGTTCCAATGAGCAGTTCTTC.

This clonotype came up many times. V usage is TRBV27 and J usage is TRBJ1-1, with TRBD1 matching over 10 bases. CDR1 and CDR2 from the germline V gene are MNHEY and SMNVEV (reference sequence). The V and J ends lost 5 bases and 1 base, in that order; junction bases with no gene match: 10. The CDR3 has 17 amino acids. The CDR3 reads CASSPLRDRGANTEAFF. The CDR3 region has the DNA TGTGCCAGCAGTCCTTTACGGGACAGGGGTGCGAACACTGAAGCTTTCTTT.

This clonotype occurred a few times. This rearrangement joins TRBV30 to TRBJ2-3, with 8 bases fitting TRBD1. The CDR3 has 14 residues. Trimming at V came to 5 bases and at J to 4 bases, leaving 8 bases not matched to a gene. Germline V gene lookup returns CDR1 GTSNPN and CDR2 SVGIG (reference sequence). This CDR3 is CAWGQGWVADTQYF. The CDR3 bases are TGTGCCTGGGGACAGGGATGGGTTGCAGATACGCAGTATTTT.

This clonotype was seen more than once but under ten times. This chain connects TRBV7-9 to TRBJ2-7; 8 nucleotides match TRBD2. J was trimmed by 2 bases and V by 5 bases; bases with no gene match: 5. This CDR3 has 14 residues. Germline loops: CDR1 SEHNR, CDR2 FQNEAQ (reference sequence). CDR3 amino acids: CASSPPTSAYEQYF. The CDR3 DNA follows: TGTGCCAGCAGCCCCCCGACTAGCGCCTACGAGCAGTACTTC.

The sample holds many counts of this clonotype. The V call is TRBV7-9, the J call TRBJ1-2, with 8 positions matching TRBD1. CDR3 length equals 17 residues. Germline CDR1 is SEHNR and CDR2 is FQNEAQ (reference sequence). Trimming at V came to 4 bases and at J to 5 bases, leaving 15 bases not matched to a gene. In DNA form, the CDR3 reads TGTGCCAGCAGCTCGACCCTTTCAAGACAGGGGTCGTATGGCTACACCTTC. Protein product: CASSSTLSRQGSYGYTF.

The CDR3 bases are TGCAGCGTTGTTTTATTGACAGGGGACTACGAGCAGTACTTC. Translated, it gives CSVVLLTGDYEQYF. The genes are TRBV29-1 and TRBJ2-7, with 8 bases fitting TRBD1. Germline V gives CDR1 SQVTM, CDR2 ANQGSEA. The CDR3 totals 14 residues. Trimming took 4 bases from V and 3 from J; bases not matched to a gene: 8.

On this clonotype: Given a much more abundant clone one base away, this may be a read error. V is TRBV7-3 and J is TRBJ2-3; maybe TRBD2 (5 bases). Germline V gene sequence: CDR1 SGHTA, CDR2 FQGTGA. Trimming removed 0 bases from V and 2 bases from J, with 9 bases in between. The CDR3 is 15 amino acids. CDR3 residues: CASSLTLALTDTQYF. The CDR3 bases are TGTGCCAGCAGCTTAACGCTAGCACTCACAGATACGCAGTATTTT.

This clonotype came up many times. The chain combines TRBV12-3 or TRBV12-4 with TRBJ2-3, with no clear D. V was trimmed by 1 base and J by 4 bases, leaving 12 bases between them. The CDR3 is 15 amino acids. This chain's CDR3 is CASSLVGIRADTQYF. The CDR3 DNA follows: TGTGCCAGCAGTTTAGTGGGGATTAGGGCAGATACGCAGTATTTT.

Only one count was recorded for this clonotype. This could be a read error, since a much larger clone is one nucleotide away. CDR3 sequence reads: CAGSQRETGTGVNTEAFF. The CDR3, as DNA: TGTGCCGGCAGTCAACGAGAAACCGGGACAGGGGTGAACACTGAAGCTTTCTTT. The rearrangement joins TRBV6-5 to TRBJ1-1; 10 bases agree with TRBD1. CDR3 length: 18 residues. From germline, CDR1 is MNHEY and CDR2 SVGAGI.